This T cell receptor (beta chain) was found in a study of cytomegalovirus exposure and HLA in healthy donors. Study information: Earlier sequencing of around 190 million T cells yielded 95 million to 120 million unique TCR beta sequences. Overall study findings and caveats: Associated with HLA alleles at 0.05 false discovery rate in a later analysis were approximately 17,000 TCR beta sequences. Association of a missense DCLRE1C variant with TCR beta V- and J-gene trimming was reported in a later analysis.

PCR was performed using 60 Vbeta and 13 Jbeta primers. The protocol was immunoSEQ multiplex PCR, while the TCRdb copy is restricted to in-frame clones and leaves out a portion. The sample has about 83,000 clones, about 69% seen once; the top ten hold about 4%. On this clone: Its specificity is unknown.

The sequence came from a man aged 55 to 70 in good health and CMV-seronegative. The sequenced material came from PBMCs.

Here the CDR3 reads CASSATGLYNEQFF. CDR3 sequence (DNA): TGCGCCAGCAGCGCGACAGGTTTGTACAATGAGCAGTTCTTC. The chain joins TRBV5-1 to TRBJ2-1; TRBD1 might be the D (6 bases). The CDR3 is made up of 14 amino acids. CDR1 and CDR2 from the germline V gene are SGHRS and YFSETQ. Deletions cut 4 bases from V and 4 bases from J, with 12 bases between. Full variable domain (rest looked up from reference TRBV5-1 and TRBJ2-1): KAGVTQTPRYLIKTRGQQVTLSCSPISGHRSVSWYQQTPGQGLQFLFEYFSETQRNKGNFPGRFSGRQFSNSRSEMNVSTLELGDSALYLCASSATGLYNEQFFGPGTRLTVL.